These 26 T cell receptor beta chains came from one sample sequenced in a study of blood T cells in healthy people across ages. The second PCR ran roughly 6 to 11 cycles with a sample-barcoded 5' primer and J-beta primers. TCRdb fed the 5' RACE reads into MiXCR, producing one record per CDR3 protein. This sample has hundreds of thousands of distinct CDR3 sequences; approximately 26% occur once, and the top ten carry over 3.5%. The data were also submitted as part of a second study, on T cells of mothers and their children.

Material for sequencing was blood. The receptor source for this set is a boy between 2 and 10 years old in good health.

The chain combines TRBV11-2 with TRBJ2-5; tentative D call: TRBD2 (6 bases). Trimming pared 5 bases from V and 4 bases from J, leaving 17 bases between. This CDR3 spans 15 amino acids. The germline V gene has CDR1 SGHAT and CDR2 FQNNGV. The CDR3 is CASSVSPGVGETQYF. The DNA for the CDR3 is TGTGCCAGCAGCGTCTCCCCGGGAGTCGGAGAGACCCAGTACTTC.

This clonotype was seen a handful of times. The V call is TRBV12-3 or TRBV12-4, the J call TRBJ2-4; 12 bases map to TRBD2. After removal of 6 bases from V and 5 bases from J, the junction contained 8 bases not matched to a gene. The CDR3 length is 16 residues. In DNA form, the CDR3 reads TGTGCCAGCAGCCTTGGGACTAGCGGGCCCCAAAACATTCAGTACTTC. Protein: CASSLGTSGPQNIQYF.

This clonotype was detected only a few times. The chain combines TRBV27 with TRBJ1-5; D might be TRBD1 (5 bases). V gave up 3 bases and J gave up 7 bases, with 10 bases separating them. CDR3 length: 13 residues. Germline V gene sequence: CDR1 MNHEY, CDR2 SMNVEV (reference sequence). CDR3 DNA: TGTGCCAGCAGTTTGGGGCTCCGCCAGCCCCAGCATTTT. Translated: CASSLGLRQPQHF.

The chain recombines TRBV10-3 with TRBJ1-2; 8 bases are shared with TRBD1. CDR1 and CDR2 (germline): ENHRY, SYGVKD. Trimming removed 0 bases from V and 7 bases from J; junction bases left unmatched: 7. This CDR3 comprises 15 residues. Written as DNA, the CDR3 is TGTGCCATCAGTGAGTCTCCCCAGGGGGCTTTTGGCTACACCTTC. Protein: CAISESPQGAFGYTF.

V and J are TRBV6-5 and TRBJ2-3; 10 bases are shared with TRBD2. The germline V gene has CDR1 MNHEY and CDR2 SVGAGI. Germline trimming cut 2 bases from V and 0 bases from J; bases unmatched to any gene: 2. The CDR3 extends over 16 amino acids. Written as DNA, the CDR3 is TGTGCCAGCAGTTACAGCGGGAGGGCTAGCACAGATACGCAGTATTTT. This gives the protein CASSYSGRASTDTQYF.

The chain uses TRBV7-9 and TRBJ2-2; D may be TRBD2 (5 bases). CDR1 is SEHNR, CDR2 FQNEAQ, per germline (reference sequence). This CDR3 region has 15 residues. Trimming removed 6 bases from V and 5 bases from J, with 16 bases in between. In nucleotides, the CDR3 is TGTGCCAGCAGAGGAAGACTACCCGGGACCGGGGAGCTGTTTTTT. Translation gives CASRGRLPGTGELFF.

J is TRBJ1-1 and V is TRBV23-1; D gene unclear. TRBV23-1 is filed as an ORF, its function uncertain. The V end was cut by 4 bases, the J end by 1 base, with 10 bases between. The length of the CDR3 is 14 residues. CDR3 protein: CASSPPAGNTEAFF. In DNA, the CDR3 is TGCGCCAGCAGTCCCCCGGCGGGGAACACTGAAGCTTTCTTT.

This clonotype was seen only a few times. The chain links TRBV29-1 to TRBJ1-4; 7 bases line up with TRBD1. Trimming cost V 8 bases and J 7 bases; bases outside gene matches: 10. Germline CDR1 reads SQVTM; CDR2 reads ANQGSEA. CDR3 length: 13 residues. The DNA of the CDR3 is TGCAGCTGCGTCGGGACAGTGGCTGAAAAACTGTTTTTT. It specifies CSCVGTVAEKLFF.

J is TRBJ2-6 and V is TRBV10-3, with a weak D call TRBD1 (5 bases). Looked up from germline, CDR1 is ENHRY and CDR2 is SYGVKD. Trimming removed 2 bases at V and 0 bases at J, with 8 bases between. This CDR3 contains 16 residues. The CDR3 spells CAISETGPSGANVLTF. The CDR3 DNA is TGTGCCATCAGTGAGACAGGACCCTCTGGGGCCAACGTCCTGACTTTC.

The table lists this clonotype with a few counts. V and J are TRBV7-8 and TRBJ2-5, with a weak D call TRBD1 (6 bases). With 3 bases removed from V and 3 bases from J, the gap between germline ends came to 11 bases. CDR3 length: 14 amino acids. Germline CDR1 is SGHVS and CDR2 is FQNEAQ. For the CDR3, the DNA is TGTGCCAGCAGCTTTGACAGGAGTGAAGAGACCCAGTACTTC. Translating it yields CASSFDRSEETQYF.

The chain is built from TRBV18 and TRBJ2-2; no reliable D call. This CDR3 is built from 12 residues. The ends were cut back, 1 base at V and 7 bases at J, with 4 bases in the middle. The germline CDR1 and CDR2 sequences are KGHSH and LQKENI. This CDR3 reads CASSPQGGELFF. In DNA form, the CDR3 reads TGTGCCAGCTCACCACAGGGCGGGGAGCTGTTTTTT. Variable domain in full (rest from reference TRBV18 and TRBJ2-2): NAGVMQNPRHLVRRRGQEARLRCSPMKGHSHVYWYRQLPEEGLKFMVYLQKENIIDESGMPKERFSAEFPKEGPSILRIQQVVRGDSAAYFCASSPQGGELFFGEGSRLTVL.

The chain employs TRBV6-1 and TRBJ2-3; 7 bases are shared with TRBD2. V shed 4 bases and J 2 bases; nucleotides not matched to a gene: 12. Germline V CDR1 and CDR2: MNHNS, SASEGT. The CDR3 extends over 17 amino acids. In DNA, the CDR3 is TGTGCCAGCAGTGGGCTCCCGGGGACTACAGACACAGATACGCAGTATTTT. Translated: CASSGLPGTTDTDTQYF.

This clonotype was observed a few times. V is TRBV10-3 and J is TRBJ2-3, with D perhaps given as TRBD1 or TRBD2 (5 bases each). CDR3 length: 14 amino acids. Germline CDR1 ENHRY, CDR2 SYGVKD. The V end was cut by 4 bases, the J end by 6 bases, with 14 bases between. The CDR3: CAISVTGARDTQYF. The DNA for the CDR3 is TGTGCCATCAGTGTAACCGGGGCCAGGGATACGCAGTATTTT.

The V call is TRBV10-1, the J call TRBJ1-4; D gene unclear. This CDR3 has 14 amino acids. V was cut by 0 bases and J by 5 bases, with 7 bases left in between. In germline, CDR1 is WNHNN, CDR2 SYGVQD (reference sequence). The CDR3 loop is CASSESGRNEKLFF. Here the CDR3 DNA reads TGCGCCAGCAGTGAGTCAGGCCGGAATGAAAAACTGTTTTTT.

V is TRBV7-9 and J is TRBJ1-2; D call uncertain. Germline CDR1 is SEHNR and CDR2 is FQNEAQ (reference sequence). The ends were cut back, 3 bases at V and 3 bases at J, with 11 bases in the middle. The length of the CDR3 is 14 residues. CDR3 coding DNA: TGTGCCAGCAGCTTGCTCAAGACACACTATGGCTACACCTTC. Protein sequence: CASSLLKTHYGYTF.

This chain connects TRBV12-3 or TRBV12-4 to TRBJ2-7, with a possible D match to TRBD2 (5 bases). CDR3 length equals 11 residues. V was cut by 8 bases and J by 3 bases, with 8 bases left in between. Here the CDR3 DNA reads TGTGCCAGCCCCACTAGCTACGAGCAGTACTTC. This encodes CASPTSYEQYF.

CDR3 loop: CASSAPTGRANYGYTF. CDR3 nucleotides: TGTGCCAGCAGTGCTCCAACAGGGAGGGCTAACTATGGCTACACCTTC. The genes are TRBV28 and TRBJ1-2, with D possibly matching TRBD1 (6 bases). Germline assignment: CDR1 MDHEN and CDR2 SYDVKM. Deletions cut 5 bases from V and 0 bases from J, with 16 bases between. The CDR3 is made up of 16 amino acids.

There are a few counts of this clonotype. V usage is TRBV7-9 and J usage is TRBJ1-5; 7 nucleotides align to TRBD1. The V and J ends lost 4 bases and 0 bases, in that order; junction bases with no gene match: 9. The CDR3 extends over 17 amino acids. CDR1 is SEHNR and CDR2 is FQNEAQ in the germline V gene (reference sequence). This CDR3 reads CASSSSGTDDSNQPQHF. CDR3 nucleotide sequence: TGTGCCAGCAGCTCTAGCGGGACAGACGATAGCAATCAGCCCCAGCATTTT.

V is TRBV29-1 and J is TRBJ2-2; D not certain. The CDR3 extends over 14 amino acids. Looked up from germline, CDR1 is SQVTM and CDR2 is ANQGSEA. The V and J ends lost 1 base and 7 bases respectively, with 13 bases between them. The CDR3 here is CSVEAPTGHGELFF. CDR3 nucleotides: TGCAGCGTTGAAGCCCCGACCGGGCACGGGGAGCTGTTTTTT.

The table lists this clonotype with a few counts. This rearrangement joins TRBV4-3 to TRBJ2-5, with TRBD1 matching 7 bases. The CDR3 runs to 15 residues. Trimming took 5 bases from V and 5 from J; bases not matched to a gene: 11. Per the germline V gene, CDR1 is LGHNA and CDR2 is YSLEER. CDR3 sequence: CASSVGTAERETQYF. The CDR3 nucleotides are TGCGCCAGCAGCGTCGGGACAGCAGAAAGGGAGACCCAGTACTTC.

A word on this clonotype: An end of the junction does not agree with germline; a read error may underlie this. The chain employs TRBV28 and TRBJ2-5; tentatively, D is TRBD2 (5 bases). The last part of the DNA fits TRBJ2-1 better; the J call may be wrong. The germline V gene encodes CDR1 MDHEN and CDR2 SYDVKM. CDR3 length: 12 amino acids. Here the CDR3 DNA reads TGTGCCGGCAGTTTGGGCGGGAATGAGCAGTTCTTC. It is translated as CAGSLGGNEQFF.

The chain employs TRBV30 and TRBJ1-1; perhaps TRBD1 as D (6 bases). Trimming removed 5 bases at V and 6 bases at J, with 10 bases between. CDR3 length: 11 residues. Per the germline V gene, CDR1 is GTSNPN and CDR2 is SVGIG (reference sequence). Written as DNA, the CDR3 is TGTGCCTGGTTGACAGGAGCTGAAGCTTTCTTT. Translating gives CAWLTGAEAFF.

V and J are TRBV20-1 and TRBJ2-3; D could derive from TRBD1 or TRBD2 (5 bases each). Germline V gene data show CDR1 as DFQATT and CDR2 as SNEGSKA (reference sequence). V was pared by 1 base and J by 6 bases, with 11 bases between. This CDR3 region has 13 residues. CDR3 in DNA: TGCAGTGCTAGAGGAGGGGTTTTGGATACGCAGTATTTT. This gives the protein CSARGGVLDTQYF.

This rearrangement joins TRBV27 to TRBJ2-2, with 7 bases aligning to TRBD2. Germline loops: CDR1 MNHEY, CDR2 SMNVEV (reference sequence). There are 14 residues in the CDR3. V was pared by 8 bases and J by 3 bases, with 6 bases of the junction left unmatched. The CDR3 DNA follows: TGTGCCAGCTCTCTAGCGGTCGACACCGGGGAGCTGTTTTTT. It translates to CASSLAVDTGELFF.

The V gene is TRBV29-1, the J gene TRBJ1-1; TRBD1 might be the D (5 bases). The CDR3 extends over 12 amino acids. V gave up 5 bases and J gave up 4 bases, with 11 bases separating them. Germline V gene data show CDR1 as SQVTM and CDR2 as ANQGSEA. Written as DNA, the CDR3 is TGCAGCGTTCAGACAGTAGGCACTGAAGCTTTCTTT. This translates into CSVQTVGTEAFF.

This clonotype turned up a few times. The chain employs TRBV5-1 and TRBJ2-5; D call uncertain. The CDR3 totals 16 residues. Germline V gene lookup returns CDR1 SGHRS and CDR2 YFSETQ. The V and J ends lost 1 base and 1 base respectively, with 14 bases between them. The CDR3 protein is CASSLWQVDAQETQYF. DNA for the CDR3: TGCGCCAGCAGCTTGTGGCAGGTCGATGCCCAAGAGACCCAGTACTTC.